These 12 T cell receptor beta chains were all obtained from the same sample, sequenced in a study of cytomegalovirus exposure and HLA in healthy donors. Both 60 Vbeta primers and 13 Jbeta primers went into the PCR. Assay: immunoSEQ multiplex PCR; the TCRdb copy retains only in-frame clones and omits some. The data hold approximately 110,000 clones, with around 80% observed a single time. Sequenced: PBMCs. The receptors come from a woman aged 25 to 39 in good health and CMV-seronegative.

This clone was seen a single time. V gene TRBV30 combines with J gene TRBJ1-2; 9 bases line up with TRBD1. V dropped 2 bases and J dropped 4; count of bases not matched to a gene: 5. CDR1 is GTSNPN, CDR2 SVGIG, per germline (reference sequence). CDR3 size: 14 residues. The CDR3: CAWSRETGGYGYTF. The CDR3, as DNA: TGTGCCTGGAGTCGCGAGACAGGGGGCTATGGCTACACCTTC.

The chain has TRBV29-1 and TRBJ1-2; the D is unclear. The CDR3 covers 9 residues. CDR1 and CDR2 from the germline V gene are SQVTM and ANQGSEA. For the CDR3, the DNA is TGCGGTAAGCCGGGTGGCTACACCTTC. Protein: CGKPGGYTF. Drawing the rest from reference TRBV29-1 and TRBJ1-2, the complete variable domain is SAVISQKPSRDICQRGTSLTIQCQVDSQVTMMFWYRQQPGQSLTLIATANQGSEATYESGFVIDKFPISRPNLTFSTLTVSNMSPEDSSIYLCGKPGGYTFGSGTRLTVV.

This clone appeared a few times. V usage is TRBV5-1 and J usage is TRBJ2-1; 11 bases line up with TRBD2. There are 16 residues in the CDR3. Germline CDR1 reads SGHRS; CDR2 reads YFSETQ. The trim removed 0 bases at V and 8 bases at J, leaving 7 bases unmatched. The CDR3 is CASSLATSGSGDEQFF. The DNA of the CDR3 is TGCGCCAGCAGCTTGGCTACTAGCGGGAGTGGCGATGAGCAGTTCTTC.

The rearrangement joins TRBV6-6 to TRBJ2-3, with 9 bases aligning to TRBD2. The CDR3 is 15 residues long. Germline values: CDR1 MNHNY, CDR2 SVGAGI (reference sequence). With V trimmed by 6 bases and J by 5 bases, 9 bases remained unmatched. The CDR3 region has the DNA TGTGCCAGCAGCCACGAAGCGGGGGGCGGAGATACGCAGTATTTT. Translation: CASSHEAGGGDTQYF.

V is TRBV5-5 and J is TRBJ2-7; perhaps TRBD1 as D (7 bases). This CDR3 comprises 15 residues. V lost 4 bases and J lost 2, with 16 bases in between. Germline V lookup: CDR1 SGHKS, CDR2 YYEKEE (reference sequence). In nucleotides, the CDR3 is TGTGCCAGCAGCCAGGGGGGCCGCACCACCTACGAGCAGTACTTC. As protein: CASSQGGRTTYEQYF. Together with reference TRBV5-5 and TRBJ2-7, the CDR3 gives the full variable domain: DAGVTQSPTHLIKTRGQQVTLRCSPISGHKSVSWYQQVLGQGPQFIFQYYEKEERGRGNFPDRFSARQFPNYSSELNVNALLLGDSALYLCASSQGGRTTYEQYFGPGTRLTVT.

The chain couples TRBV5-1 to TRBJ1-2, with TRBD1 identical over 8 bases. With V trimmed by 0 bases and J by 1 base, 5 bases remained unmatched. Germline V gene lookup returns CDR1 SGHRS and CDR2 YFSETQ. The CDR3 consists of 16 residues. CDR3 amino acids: CASSLAYDRGNYGYTF. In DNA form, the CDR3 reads TGCGCCAGCAGCTTGGCCTACGACAGGGGTAACTATGGCTACACCTTC.

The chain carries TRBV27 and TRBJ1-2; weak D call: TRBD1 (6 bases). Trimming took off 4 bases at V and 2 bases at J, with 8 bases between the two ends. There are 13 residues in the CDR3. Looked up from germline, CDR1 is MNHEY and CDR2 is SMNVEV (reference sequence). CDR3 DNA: TGTGCCAGCAGTTACACAGGGAACTATGGCTACACCTTC. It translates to CASSYTGNYGYTF.

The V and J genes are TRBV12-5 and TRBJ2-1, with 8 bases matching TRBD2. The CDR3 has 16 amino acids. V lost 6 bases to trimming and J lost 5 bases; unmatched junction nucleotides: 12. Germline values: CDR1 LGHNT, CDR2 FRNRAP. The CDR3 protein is CASGAPGLASHNEQFF. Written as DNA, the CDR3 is TGTGCTAGTGGCGCCCCCGGACTAGCTAGCCACAATGAGCAGTTCTTC.

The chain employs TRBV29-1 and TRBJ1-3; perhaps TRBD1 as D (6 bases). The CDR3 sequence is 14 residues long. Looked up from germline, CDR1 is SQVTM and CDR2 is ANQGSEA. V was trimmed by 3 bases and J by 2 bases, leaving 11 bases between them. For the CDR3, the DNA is TGCAGCGTTGACGGCACAGGGACTGGAAACACCATATATTTT. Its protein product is CSVDGTGTGNTIYF.

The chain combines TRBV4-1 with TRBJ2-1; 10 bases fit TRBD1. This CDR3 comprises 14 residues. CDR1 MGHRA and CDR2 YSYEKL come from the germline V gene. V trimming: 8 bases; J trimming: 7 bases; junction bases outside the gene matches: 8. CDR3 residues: CASGMDRGMNEQFF. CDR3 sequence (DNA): TGCGCCAGCGGAATGGACAGGGGGATGAATGAGCAGTTCTTC.

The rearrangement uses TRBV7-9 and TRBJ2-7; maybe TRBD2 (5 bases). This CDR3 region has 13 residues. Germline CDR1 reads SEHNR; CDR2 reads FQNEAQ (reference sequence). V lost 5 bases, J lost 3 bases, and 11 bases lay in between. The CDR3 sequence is CASSLRGLYEQYF. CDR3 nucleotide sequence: TGTGCCAGCAGCCTCCGGGGTCTCTACGAGCAGTACTTC.

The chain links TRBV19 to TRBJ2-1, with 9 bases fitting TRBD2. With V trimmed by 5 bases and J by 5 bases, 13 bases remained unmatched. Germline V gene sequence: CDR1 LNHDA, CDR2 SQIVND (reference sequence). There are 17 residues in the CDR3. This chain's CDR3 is CASSPRPAGGPDNEQFF. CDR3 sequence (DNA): TGTGCCAGTAGTCCTAGACCTGCGGGAGGGCCGGACAATGAGCAGTTCTTC. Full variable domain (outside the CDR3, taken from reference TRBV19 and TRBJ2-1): DGGITQSPKYLFRKEGQNVTLSCEQNLNHDAMYWYRQDPGQGLRLIYYSQIVNDFQKGDIAEGYSVSREKKESFPLTVTSAQKNPTAFYLCASSPRPAGGPDNEQFFGPGTRLTVL.